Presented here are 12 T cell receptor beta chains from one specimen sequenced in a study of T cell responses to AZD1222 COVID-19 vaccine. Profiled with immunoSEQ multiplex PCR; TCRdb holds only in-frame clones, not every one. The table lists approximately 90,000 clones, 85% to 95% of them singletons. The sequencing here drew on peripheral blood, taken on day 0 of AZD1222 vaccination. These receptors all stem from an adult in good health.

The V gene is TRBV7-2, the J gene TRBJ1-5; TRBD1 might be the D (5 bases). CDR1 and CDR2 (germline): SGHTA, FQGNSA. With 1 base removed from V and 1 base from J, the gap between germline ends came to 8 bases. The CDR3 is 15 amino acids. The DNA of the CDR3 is TGTGCCAGCAGCTTAGTCGGGGCCAGCAATCAGCCCCAGCATTTT. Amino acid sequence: CASSLVGASNQPQHF.

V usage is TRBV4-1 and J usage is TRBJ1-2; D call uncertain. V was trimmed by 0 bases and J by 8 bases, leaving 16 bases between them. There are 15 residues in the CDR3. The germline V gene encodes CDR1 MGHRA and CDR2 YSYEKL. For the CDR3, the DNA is TGCGCCAGCAGCCAAGACGGTGAATCTATGCGGGGCTACACCTTC. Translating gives CASSQDGESMRGYTF.

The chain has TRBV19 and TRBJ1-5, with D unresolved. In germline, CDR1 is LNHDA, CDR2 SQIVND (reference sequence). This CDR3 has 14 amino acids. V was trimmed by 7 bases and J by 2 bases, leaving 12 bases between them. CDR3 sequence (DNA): TGTGCCAGTACCCTGGGGTCTGGCAATCAGCCCCAGCATTTT. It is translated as CASTLGSGNQPQHF.

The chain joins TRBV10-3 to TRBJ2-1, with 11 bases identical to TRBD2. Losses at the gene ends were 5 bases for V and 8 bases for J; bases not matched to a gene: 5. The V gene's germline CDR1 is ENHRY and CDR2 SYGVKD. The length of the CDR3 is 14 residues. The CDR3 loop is CAISPSGGRDEQFF. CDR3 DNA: TGTGCCATCAGTCCTAGCGGGGGGCGGGATGAGCAGTTCTTC.

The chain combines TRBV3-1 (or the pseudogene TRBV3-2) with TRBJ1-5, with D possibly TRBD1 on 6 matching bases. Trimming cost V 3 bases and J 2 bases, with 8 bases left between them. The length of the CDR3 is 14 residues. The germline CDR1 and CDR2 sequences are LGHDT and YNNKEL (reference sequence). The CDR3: CASSQGAGNQPQHF. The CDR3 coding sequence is TGTGCCAGCAGCCAGGGGGCTGGCAATCAGCCCCAGCATTTT.

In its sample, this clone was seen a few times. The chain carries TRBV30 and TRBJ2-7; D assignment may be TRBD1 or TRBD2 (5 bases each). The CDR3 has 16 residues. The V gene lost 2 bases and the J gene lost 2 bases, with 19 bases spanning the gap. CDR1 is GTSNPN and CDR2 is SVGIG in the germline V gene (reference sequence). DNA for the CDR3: TGTGCCTGGAGTCGCAGAGGGGCGGTTTCGGCCTACGAGCAGTACTTC. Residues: CAWSRRGAVSAYEQYF. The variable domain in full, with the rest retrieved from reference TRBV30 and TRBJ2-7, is SQTIHQWPATLVQPVGSPLSLECTVEGTSNPNLYWYRQAAGRGLQLLFYSVGIGQISSEVPQNLSASRPQDRQFILSSKKLLLSDSGFYLCAWSRRGAVSAYEQYFGPGTRLTVT.

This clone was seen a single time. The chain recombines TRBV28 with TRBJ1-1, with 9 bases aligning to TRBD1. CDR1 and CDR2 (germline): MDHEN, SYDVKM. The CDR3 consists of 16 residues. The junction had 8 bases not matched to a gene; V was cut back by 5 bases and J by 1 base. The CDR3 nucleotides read TGTGCCAGCAGTCCACACCCGGGACAGGGGAACACTGAAGCTTTCTTT. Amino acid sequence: CASSPHPGQGNTEAFF.

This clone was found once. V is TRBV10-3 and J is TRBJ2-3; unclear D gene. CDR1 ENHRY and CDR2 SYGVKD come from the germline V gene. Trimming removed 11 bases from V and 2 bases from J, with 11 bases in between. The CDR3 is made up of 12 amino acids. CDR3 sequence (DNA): TGTGCCTCAAGCGACTTCACAGATACGCAGTATTTT. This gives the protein CASSDFTDTQYF.

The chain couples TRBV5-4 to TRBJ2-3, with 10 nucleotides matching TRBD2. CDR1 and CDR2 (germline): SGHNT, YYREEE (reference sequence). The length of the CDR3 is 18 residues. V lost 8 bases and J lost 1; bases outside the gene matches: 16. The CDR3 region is CASAGKAGGPRGTDTQYF. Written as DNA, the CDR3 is TGTGCCAGTGCGGGTAAAGCGGGAGGGCCTCGAGGCACAGATACGCAGTATTTT.

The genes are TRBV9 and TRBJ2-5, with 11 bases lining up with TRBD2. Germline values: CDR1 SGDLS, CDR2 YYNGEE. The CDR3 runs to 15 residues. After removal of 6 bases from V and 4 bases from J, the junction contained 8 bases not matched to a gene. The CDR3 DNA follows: TGTGCCAGCACCCTTAGCGGGGGGGCGGGAGAGACCCAGTACTTC. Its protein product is CASTLSGGAGETQYF.

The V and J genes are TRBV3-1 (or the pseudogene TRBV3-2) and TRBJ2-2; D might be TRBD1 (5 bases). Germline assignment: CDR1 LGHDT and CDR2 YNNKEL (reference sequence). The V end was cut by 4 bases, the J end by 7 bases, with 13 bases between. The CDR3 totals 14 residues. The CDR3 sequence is CASSRGANLGELFF. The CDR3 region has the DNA TGTGCCAGCAGCCGTGGGGCCAATCTCGGGGAGCTGTTTTTT.

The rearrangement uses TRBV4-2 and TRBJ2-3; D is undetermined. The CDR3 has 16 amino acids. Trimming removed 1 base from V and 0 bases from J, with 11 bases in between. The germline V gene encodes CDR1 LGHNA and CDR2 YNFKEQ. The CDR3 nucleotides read TGTGCCAGCAGCCAAGTGTCTATTTCTAGCACAGATACGCAGTATTTT. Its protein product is CASSQVSISSTDTQYF.